A selection of T cell receptor beta chains follows, all from one sample in a study of T cells in Graves' hyperthyroidism and ophthalmopathy. Via MiXCR, TCRdb re-called the multiplex PCR reads, giving one row per CDR3 protein. The sample holds about 400,000 distinct CDR3 sequences, roughly 13% seen once. The sequenced sample was blood. These TCRs come from a woman between 18 and 29 years old with Graves' hyperthyroidism. CDR3s include the opening cysteine and the closing phenylalanine or tryptophan. A D gene is named only where the DNA matches it firmly. Clone size is given for some rows only: seen once, a few or many times, or a class if the clone is expanded.

j_call: TRBJ2-3; v_call: TRBV12-3/TRBV12-4; d_call: TRBD2; clone_size: many; cdr3_aa: CASSLWGGSYTDTQYF
j_call: TRBJ1-1; v_call: TRBV6-5; d_call: TRBD1; clone_size: many; cdr3_aa: CASSYVQGRIMNTEAFF
j_call: TRBJ2-1; v_call: TRBV20-1; d_call: -; clone_size: -; cdr3_aa: CSADGRRNNEQFF
j_call: TRBJ1-1; v_call: TRBV20-1; d_call: -; clone_size: many; cdr3_aa: CSARDGGREAEAFF
j_call: TRBJ2-1; v_call: TRBV20-1; d_call: TRBD2; clone_size: many; cdr3_aa: CSAKAGTSGSDEQFF
j_call: TRBJ2-2; v_call: TRBV6-1; d_call: -; clone_size: many; cdr3_aa: CASSVTYTGELFF
j_call: TRBJ2-5; v_call: TRBV29-1; d_call: -; clone_size: -; cdr3_aa: CSGNPPSLAFQETQYF
j_call: TRBJ2-3; v_call: TRBV20-1; d_call: TRBD1; clone_size: many; cdr3_aa: CSARDPLAGQADTQYF
j_call: TRBJ2-2; v_call: TRBV9; d_call: -; clone_size: few; cdr3_aa: CASSVLADSGTGELFF
j_call: TRBJ2-7; v_call: TRBV29-1; d_call: -; clone_size: few; cdr3_aa: CSVQGIAEAYEQYF
j_call: TRBJ2-3; v_call: TRBV4-2; d_call: -; clone_size: many; cdr3_aa: CASSQEATSGFSTDTQYF
j_call: TRBJ2-7; v_call: TRBV28; d_call: TRBD1; clone_size: many; cdr3_aa: CASRTLPGQGETYEQYF
j_call: TRBJ2-3; v_call: TRBV28; d_call: -; clone_size: many; cdr3_aa: CASSPKWPSTQYF
j_call: TRBJ1-1; v_call: TRBV6-2/TRBV6-3; d_call: TRBD1; clone_size: many; cdr3_aa: CASRLTPGQKGTEAFF
j_call: TRBJ2-7; v_call: TRBV7-9; d_call: -; clone_size: -; cdr3_aa: CASSAQDHQSYEQYF
j_call: TRBJ1-4; v_call: TRBV7-2; d_call: -; clone_size: few; cdr3_aa: CASSRSPNEKLFF
j_call: TRBJ2-4; v_call: TRBV12-3/TRBV12-4; d_call: TRBD2; clone_size: -; cdr3_aa: CASSRTSGGVMTKNIQYF
j_call: TRBJ1-2; v_call: TRBV19; d_call: -; clone_size: -; cdr3_aa: CASSIEDRGYGYTF
j_call: TRBJ1-1; v_call: TRBV29-1; d_call: TRBD1; clone_size: -; cdr3_aa: CSVERDSENTEAFF
j_call: TRBJ1-2; v_call: TRBV6-8; d_call: -; clone_size: -; cdr3_aa: CASSYSRRVRGGYTF
j_call: TRBJ1-5; v_call: TRBV20-1; d_call: TRBD1; clone_size: many; cdr3_aa: CSASGTGSQPQHF
j_call: TRBJ2-7; v_call: TRBV14; d_call: -; clone_size: few; cdr3_aa: CASSQETHYEQYF
j_call: TRBJ2-7; v_call: TRBV20-1; d_call: -; clone_size: -; cdr3_aa: CSAREWGLDAYEQYF
j_call: TRBJ1-1; v_call: TRBV6-5; d_call: -; clone_size: -; cdr3_aa: CASSYSPGAVWDTEAFF
j_call: TRBJ2-7; v_call: TRBV5-4; d_call: TRBD2; clone_size: -; cdr3_aa: CASRHGTSGSEQYF
j_call: TRBJ1-5; v_call: TRBV2; d_call: -; clone_size: many; cdr3_aa: CATTGPDINQPQHF
j_call: TRBJ2-6; v_call: TRBV29-1; d_call: -; clone_size: -; cdr3_aa: CSAYSSGANVLTF
j_call: TRBJ1-1; v_call: TRBV7-2; d_call: -; clone_size: many; cdr3_aa: CASVPGGLSTEAFF
j_call: TRBJ2-3; v_call: TRBV24-1; d_call: -; clone_size: few; cdr3_aa: CATSAGGGGNTQYF
j_call: TRBJ2-3; v_call: TRBV29-1; d_call: TRBD2; clone_size: few; cdr3_aa: CSVAGSSGRTDTQYF
j_call: TRBJ1-1; v_call: TRBV12-3/TRBV12-4; d_call: -; clone_size: many; cdr3_aa: CASSLGLGTEAFF
j_call: TRBJ2-3; v_call: TRBV10-3; d_call: TRBD2; clone_size: many; cdr3_aa: CAISESKTSGSSDTQYF
j_call: TRBJ2-1; v_call: TRBV28; d_call: TRBD2; clone_size: -; cdr3_aa: CASSLLREGHYNEQFF
j_call: TRBJ2-1; v_call: TRBV2; d_call: TRBD2; clone_size: many; cdr3_aa: CASTSGRTNEQFF
j_call: TRBJ2-1; v_call: TRBV28; d_call: TRBD1; clone_size: -; cdr3_aa: CTSHTGGQGVDEQFF
j_call: TRBJ1-1; v_call: TRBV2; d_call: -; clone_size: -; cdr3_aa: CASRVGPTEAFF
j_call: TRBJ2-1; v_call: TRBV7-2; d_call: TRBD1; clone_size: many; cdr3_aa: CASSPGQGEWNEQFF
j_call: TRBJ2-5; v_call: TRBV6-1; d_call: -; clone_size: few; cdr3_aa: CASSEAGSVETQYF
j_call: TRBJ1-1; v_call: TRBV7-9; d_call: -; clone_size: few; cdr3_aa: CASSSIAGRRMNTEAFF